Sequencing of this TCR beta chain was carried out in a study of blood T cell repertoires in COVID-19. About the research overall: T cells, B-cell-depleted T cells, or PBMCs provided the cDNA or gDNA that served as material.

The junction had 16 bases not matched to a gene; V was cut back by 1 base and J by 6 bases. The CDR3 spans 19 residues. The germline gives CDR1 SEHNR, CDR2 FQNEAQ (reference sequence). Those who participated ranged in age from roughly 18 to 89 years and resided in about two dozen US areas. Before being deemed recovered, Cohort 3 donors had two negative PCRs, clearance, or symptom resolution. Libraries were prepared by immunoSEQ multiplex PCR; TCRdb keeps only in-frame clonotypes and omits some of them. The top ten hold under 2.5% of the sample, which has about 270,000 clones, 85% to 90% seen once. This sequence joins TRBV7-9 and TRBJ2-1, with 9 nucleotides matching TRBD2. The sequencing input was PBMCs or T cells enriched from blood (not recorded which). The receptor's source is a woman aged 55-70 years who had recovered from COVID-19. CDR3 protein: CASSLVASGEWLSCNEQFF. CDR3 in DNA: TGTGCCAGCAGCTTAGTGGCTAGCGGGGAATGGTTAAGCTGCAATGAGCAGTTCTTC.